This T cell receptor (beta chain) was profiled in a study of T cell responses to AZD1222 COVID-19 vaccine. Study results and caveats: The study found vaccine-associated CD4 TCRs spanning spike, dominant at 160-218 and 743-854. As reported, nearly half of all spike-specific TCRs target variant regions that are unmutated.

Concerning this clone itself: Its antigen remains unknown.

Germline CDR1 reads DFQATT; CDR2 reads SNEGSKA (reference sequence). This CDR3 is 11 amino acids long. V lost 4 bases to trimming and J lost 7 bases; unmatched junction nucleotides: 3. TCRdb keeps only in-frame clones here, not all; method: immunoSEQ multiplex PCR. There are 130,000 to 150,000 clones in the sample; about 87% occur only once, and roughly 2.1% lies in the top ten. The chain employs TRBV20-1 and TRBJ1-1, with 7 bases lining up with TRBD1. Material: peripheral blood, obtained on day 0 of AZD1222 vaccination. The receptor was derived from an adult in good health. The DNA of the CDR3 is TGCAGTGCTAAACAGGGGTATGAAGCTTTCTTT. Translation gives CSAKQGYEAFF.